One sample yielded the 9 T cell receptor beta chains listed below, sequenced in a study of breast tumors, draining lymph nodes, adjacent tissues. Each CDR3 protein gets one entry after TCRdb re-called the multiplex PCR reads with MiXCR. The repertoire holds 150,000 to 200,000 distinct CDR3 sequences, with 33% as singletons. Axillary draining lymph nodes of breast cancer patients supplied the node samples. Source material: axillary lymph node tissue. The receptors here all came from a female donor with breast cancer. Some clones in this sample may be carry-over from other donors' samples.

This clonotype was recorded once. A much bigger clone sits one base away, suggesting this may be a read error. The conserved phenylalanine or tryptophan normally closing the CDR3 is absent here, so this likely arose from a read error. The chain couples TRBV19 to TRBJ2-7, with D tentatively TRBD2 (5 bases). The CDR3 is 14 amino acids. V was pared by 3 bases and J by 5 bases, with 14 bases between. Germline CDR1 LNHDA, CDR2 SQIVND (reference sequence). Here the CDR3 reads CASSMVEGSDEQYL. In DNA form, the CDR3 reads TGTGCCAGTAGTATGGTAGAGGGAAGCGACGAGCAGTACCTC.

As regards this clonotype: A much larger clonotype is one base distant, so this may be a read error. CDR3 in amino acids: CASSHGQLSGELFF. CDR3 bases: TGTGCCAGCAGTCACGGACAGCTTTCCGGGGAGCTGTTTTTT. V and J are TRBV6-5 and TRBJ2-2, with a tentative D call TRBD1 (6 bases). This CDR3 spans 14 amino acids. Germline V gene lookup returns CDR1 MNHEY and CDR2 SVGAGI. The V and J ends lost 5 bases and 6 bases respectively, with 13 bases between them.

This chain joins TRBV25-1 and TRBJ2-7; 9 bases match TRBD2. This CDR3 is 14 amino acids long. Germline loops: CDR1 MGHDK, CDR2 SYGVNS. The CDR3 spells CARDGGSGSYEQYF. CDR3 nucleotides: TGTGCTAGAGATGGGGGTAGCGGGAGCTACGAGCAGTACTTC.

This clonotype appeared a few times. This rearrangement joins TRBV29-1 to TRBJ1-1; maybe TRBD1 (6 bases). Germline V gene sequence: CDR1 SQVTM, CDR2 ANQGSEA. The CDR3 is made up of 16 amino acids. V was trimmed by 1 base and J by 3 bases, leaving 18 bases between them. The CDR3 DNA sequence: TGCAGCGTTGAAGCAAGTACAGGGCAGGACTACACTGAAGCTTTCTTT. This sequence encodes CSVEASTGQDYTEAFF.

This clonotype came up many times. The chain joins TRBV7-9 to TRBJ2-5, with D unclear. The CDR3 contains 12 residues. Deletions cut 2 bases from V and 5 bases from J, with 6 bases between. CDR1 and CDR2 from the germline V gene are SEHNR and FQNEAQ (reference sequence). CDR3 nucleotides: TGTGCCAGCAGCTTAAATAGTGAGACCCAGTACTTC. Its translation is CASSLNSETQYF.

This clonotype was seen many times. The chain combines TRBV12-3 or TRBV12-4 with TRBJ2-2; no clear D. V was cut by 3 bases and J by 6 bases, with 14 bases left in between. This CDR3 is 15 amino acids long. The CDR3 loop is CASSFQVASAGELFF. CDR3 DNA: TGTGCCAGCAGTTTTCAAGTGGCATCGGCCGGGGAGCTGTTTTTT.

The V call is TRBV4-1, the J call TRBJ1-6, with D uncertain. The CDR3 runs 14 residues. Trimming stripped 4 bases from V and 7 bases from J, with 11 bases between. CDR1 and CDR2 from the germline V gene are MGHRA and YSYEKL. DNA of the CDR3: TGCGCCAGCAGCCTTGCGACTAGCAATTCACCCCTCCACTTT. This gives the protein CASSLATSNSPLHF.

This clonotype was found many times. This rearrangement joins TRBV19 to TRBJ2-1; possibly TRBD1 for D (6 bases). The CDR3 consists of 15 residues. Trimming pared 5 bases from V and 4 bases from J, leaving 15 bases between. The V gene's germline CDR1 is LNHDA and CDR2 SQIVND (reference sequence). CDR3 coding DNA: TGTGCCAGTAGTTTGGCAGGGGTAGGATACAATGAGCAGTTCTTC. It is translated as CASSLAGVGYNEQFF.

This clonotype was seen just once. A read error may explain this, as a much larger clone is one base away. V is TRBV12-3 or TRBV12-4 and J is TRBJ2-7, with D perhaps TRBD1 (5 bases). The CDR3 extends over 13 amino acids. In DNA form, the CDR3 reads TGTACCAGCAGTTTTGGGCCAGGGCGGGAGCAGTACTTC. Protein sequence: CTSSFGPGREQYF.